This T cell receptor (beta chain) was documented in a study of CD8+CD57+ T cells in acquired aplastic anemia. Overall study context: The mean DNA yield obtained from sorted CD4+ and CD8+ cells came to 3 to 4 ug.

CDR3 and TCR beta VDJ profiling relied on a genomic DNA template. TCRdb reprocessed the reads with MiXCR, giving one entry per CDR3 protein. The sample carries 180,000 or so distinct CDR3 sequences, less than 60% recorded once. Germline-derived CDR1 and CDR2 are MNHEY and SVGEGT. The CDR3 runs to 15 residues. V was shortened by 2 bases and J by 6 bases, with 11 bases between the two germline ends. Flow cytometry had shown expanded CD8+CD57+ cells in the patients chosen for sequencing. The sample comprised sorted CD4+, CD8+, or CD8+CD57+ T cells (not recorded which) from PBMCs. The receptor's source is a human donor with aplastic anemia. The chain carries TRBV6-2 or TRBV6-3 and TRBJ1-6; D is unclear. The chain's CDR3 is CASSYHGRVNSPLHF. In nucleotides, the CDR3 is TGTGCCAGCAGTTACCACGGGAGGGTTAATTCACCCCTCCACTTT.